The clone carrying this TCR beta chain was seen a few times. Antigen unknown. This sample stems from a study of Graves' ophthalmopathy and Graves' hyperthyroidism. The wider study: Specimen type is peripheral blood, obtained at initial diagnosis before any treatment.

Study results and limitations: Most thyroid clonotypes expanded beyond 0.001 frequency were also found in blood.

A volume of over 9 ml of fresh peripheral blood supplied the PBMCs. Using RNA transcripts, the TCR beta CDR3 regions were amplified. The first-round RT-PCR employed HTBI primers together with the Qiagen OneStep RT-PCR kit. A multiplex PCR was then performed as the second round. TCRdb called the multiplex PCR reads again in MiXCR, with one record for every CDR3 protein. Of hundreds of thousands of distinct CDR3 sequences listed, 35% to 50% were seen once; the top ten hold 35% to 55%. The junction had 10 bases not matched to a gene; V was cut back by 5 bases and J by 0 bases. The V gene's germline CDR1 is ENHRY and CDR2 SYGVKD. The CDR3 loop spans 17 amino acids.

Source material: peripheral blood. The receptor was derived from an adult man with Graves' ophthalmopathy. This rearrangement joins TRBV10-3 to TRBJ2-7; 10 bases fit TRBD2. The CDR3 sequence: CAISLKIEREGSYEQYF. CDR3 coding DNA: TGTGCCATCAGTCTTAAAATTGAGCGGGAGGGCTCCTACGAGCAGTACTTC.